This paragraph reports one TCR beta chain. Its antigen specificity is not known. No per-base quality is available; no much larger clone lies one base away. The data were taken from a study of radiotherapy plus CTLA-4 blockade in lung cancer (dated by TCRdb to the late 2010s). Broadly, across the study: Objective responses occurred in approximately 17% of enrolled patients, and approximately 34% achieved disease control.

V ends up 0 bases short and J 7 bases short, with an unmatched junction base count of 7. Including the terminal cysteine and phenylalanine, the CDR3 comprises 17 residues. Only the CDR3 DNA stays, 51 bases, in frame from base 1. CDR1 and CDR2 are read off the germline V gene as KGHSH and LQKENI. The full study reports these points: TCR clones derived from tumors expanded in peripheral blood after treatment with radiotherapy and ipilimumab. The strongest predictors of response, as reported, were early dynamic changes in blood T cell clones along with a rise in serum interferon-beta after radiation.

In this study, focal radiation therapy paired with CTLA-4 blockade (ipilimumab) was tested in patients who had chemo-refractory metastatic non-small-cell lung cancer. Libraries were made using the immunoSEQ multiplex PCR assay. The table was pulled from immuneACCESS by TCRdb, which kept in-frame rearrangements only. Such tables lose some clones; where checked, under half of the loss comes from unresolved V genes, and the rest has no known cause. Within this sample are about 41,000 clones, with approximately 79% of them counted one time only. More than 6.5% of the sample is taken by the ten largest.

Recombination connected TRBV18 to TRBJ2-2; 11 central nucleotides agree with TRBD2. This specimen consisted of peripheral blood, obtained from a patient treated with radiotherapy plus ipilimumab. The clonotype originates from a human donor with non-small cell lung cancer who had stable disease on radiotherapy plus ipilimumab. The CDR3 in this case is CASSPPLAGGLSGELFF. The DNA reads as follows: TGTGCCAGCTCACCACCCCTAGCGGGGGGTCTAAGCGGGGAGCTGTTTTTT.